Listed below are T cell receptor beta chains from one sample, sequenced in a study of cytomegalovirus exposure and HLA in healthy donors. TCRdb keeps only in-frame clones here, not all; method: immunoSEQ multiplex PCR. The sample lists 120,000 to 150,000 clones; 60% to 85% were seen once. The sequencing input was PBMCs. The receptors here all came from a male donor in good health and CMV-seronegative. Each CDR3 is given with its conserved first and last residue. A D gene is named only where the DNA matches it firmly. Not every row has a clone size; where given, it reads once, few, many or a size class.

d_call,clone_size,v_call,j_call,cdr3_aa,cdr3_nt
TRBD2,few,TRBV19,TRBJ2-7,CASSTRTSGDPYEQYF,TGTGCCAGTAGTACACGGACTAGCGGGGATCCCTACGAGCAGTACTTC
TRBD1,-,TRBV29-1,TRBJ2-2,CSVEWQGAITGELFF,TGCAGCGTTGAATGGCAGGGGGCTATCACCGGGGAGCTGTTTTTT
TRBD2,-,TRBV4-1,TRBJ2-7,CASSQVLSIAGGYEQYF,TGCGCCAGCAGCCAAGTTCTTTCTATAGCGGGGGGATACGAGCAGTACTTC
-,once,TRBV7-2,TRBJ2-5,CASSLDSGQETQYF,TGTGCCAGCAGCTTAGATTCCGGTCAAGAGACCCAGTACTTC
-,few,TRBV5-1,TRBJ1-1,CASTRGGGGGTEAFF,TGCGCCAGCACTCGCGGCGGGGGCGGGGGGACTGAAGCTTTCTTT
-,-,TRBV9,TRBJ1-1,CASSVGDSYTEAFF,TGTGCCAGCAGCGTAGGTGACAGCTACACTGAAGCTTTCTTT
TRBD2,-,TRBV10-1,TRBJ2-1,CASGRELNNEQFF,TGCGCCAGCGGGCGGGAGCTAAACAATGAGCAGTTCTTC
-,-,TRBV29-1,TRBJ2-1,CSVATTGYSYNEQFF,TGCAGCGTGGCGACGACAGGTTACTCCTACAATGAGCAGTTCTTC
TRBD1,-,TRBV5-1,TRBJ2-3,CASSSTGAVSRMDTQYF,TGCGCCAGCAGCTCGACAGGGGCGGTCTCTCGTATGGATACGCAGTATTTT
TRBD1,-,TRBV9,TRBJ2-1,CASSASLLTGEDEQFF,TGTGCCAGCAGCGCCAGCCTATTGACAGGGGAGGATGAGCAGTTCTTC
-,-,TRBV19,TRBJ1-1,CASSIVATENTEAFF,TGTGCCAGTAGTATAGTCGCGACAGAGAACACTGAAGCTTTCTTT
-,-,TRBV7-6,TRBJ1-1,CASSINRNEAFF,TGTGCCAGCAGCATTAACAGGAATGAAGCTTTCTTT